The T cell receptor (beta chain) described here comes from a study of shared clonotypes between healthy human individuals. On the study more broadly: Donors had three CD4 naive, three CD4 memory, two CD8 naive and one CD8 memory plate apiece.

The table came from immunoSEQ multiplex PCR; TCRdb's copy has only in-frame clones and leaves some out. The sample consists of hundreds of thousands of clones, 85% to 95% of them appearing once. The CDR3 consists of 16 residues. Trimming removed 1 base at V and 6 bases at J, with 19 bases between. CDR1 is MGHRA and CDR2 is YSYEKL in the germline V gene. As defined, naive CD8 cells were CD45RO-negative and positively selected for CCR7, with terminally differentiated effector memory CD45RA+ cells excluded. The J gene is TRBJ2-7, the V gene TRBV4-1; possibly TRBD2 for D (6 bases). The specimen sequenced was naive CD8+ T cells sorted from blood. The clonotype originates from a woman aged 25 to 39 in good health. The CDR3 nucleotides are TGCGCCAGCAGCCAAGTCGTCACTAGCCACTTGGGCGAGCAGTACTTC. It is translated as CASSQVVTSHLGEQYF.